This T cell receptor (beta chain) stems from a study of blood T cell repertoires in COVID-19 (dated by TCRdb to 2018 to 2020). Turning to the overall study: Samples covering the acute and convalescent phases of COVID-19 were provided by collaborators in the United States, Italy and Spain. The prospective study material was composed of cDNA or gDNA derived from T cells, B-cell-depleted T cells, or PBMCs. The dataset comprised deeply sampled blood TCRbeta repertoires from subjects exposed to, actively infected with, or recovered from COVID-19. A freely available public database, intended as a resource for researchers studying the immune response to SARS-CoV-2, is where the repertoires were released. Samples were obtained from the ongoing ImmuneRACE study (first 160 participants) and from over 1,000 subjects provided by 6 global collaborators. Nearly every sample came with metadata listing a de-identified subject ID, COVID-19 status, age in years and sex. HLA class I and class II types, where available, came from metadata supplied by the sample provider rather than from assay-based typing. The paper's findings and limits, for the study overall: The quantity of clinical and demographic metadata differed by source and by participant and was supplied without curation.

Concerning this clone itself: Its target antigen remains unknown. Base qualities were left out, and no much larger clone turns up one base away.

Collaborating institutions collected whole blood in K2EDTA tubes following their own protocols. For TCRbeta analysis, collaborator samples were shipped as frozen whole blood, as isolated PBMCs, or as DNA extracted from either sample type. TCRbeta CDR3 regions were amplified from genomic DNA using the immunoSEQ Assay, a bias-controlled multiplex PCR. In the source study's methods: The number of nucleated cells in each sample was estimated by amplification of reference gene primers within the assay. Sequence reads were collapsed and filtered to measure the absolute abundance of every unique TCRbeta CDR3 rearrangement. Productive Simpson clonality was computed per sample as the square root of Simpson's diversity index over productive rearrangements. Not all clones reach the TCRdb copy of this immuneACCESS table, which keeps in-frame sequences only. Checked studies attribute under half of the gap to unresolved V genes and leave the rest unexplained. V and J calls and clone size are as listed in that table; D and trimming were resolved from the DNA. For this sample there are 200,000 to 250,000 clones; roughly 87% appear just once. Roughly 2% of the sample comes from the top ten.

The germline V gene supplies CDR1 SNHLY and CDR2 FYNNEI. V lost 8 bases and J lost 4 bases; the stretch between them is 20 bases long. Including cysteine and phenylalanine, the CDR3 has 15 amino acids. Just the 45-base CDR3 DNA is kept, in frame starting at base 1. The TCR was taken from a man aged 40-50 years with active or convalescent COVID-19. The chain uses TRBV2 and TRBJ1-2, with a weak D call of TRBD1 (6 bases match). Specimen: peripheral blood. The DNA reads TGTGCCAGCCAGAGGACAGACCAACGATCCTATGGCTACACCTTC. Translated, this is CASQRTDQRSYGYTF. Here the CDR3 is joined to the reference TRBV2 and TRBJ1-2 genes, and the full variable domain is: EPEVTQTPSHQVTQMGQEVILRCVPISNHLYFYWYRQILGQKVEFLVSFYNNEISEKSEIFDDQFSVERPDGSNFTLKIRSTKLEDSAMYFCASQRTDQRSYGYTFGSGTRLTVV.